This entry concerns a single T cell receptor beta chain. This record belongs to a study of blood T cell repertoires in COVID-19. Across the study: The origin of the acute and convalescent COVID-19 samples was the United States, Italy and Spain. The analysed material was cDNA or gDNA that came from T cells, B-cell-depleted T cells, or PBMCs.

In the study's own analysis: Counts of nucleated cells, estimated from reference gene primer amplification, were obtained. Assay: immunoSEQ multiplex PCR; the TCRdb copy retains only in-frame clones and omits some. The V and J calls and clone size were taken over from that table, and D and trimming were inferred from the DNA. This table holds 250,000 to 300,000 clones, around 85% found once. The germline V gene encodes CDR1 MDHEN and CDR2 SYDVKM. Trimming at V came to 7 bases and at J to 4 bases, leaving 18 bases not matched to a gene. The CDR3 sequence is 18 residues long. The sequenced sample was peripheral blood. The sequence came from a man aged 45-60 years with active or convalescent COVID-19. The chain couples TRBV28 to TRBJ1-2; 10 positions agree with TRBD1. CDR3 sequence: CASKNYRDRGVGSYGYTF. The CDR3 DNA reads TGTGCCAGCAAAAACTACCGGGACAGGGGTGTCGGTAGCTATGGCTACACCTTC.